This TCR beta chain derives from a study of metastatic and nonmetastatic thyroid tumors. This clone was counted ten times or more. The germline V and J ends were trimmed by 0 bases and 0 bases, with 2 bases remaining between them. CDR3 length equals 14 residues. The germline V gene encodes CDR1 SGHAT and CDR2 FQNNGV. Thyroid surgery was performed in patients who had received no treatment beforehand. Original handling: Differences in CDR3 between clinicopathological groups were drawn on to build a classifier intended to discriminate distant-metastatic papillary thyroid cancer patients. TCRdb ran MiXCR on the PCR reads. TCRdb's processing, not the authors' own work, is the source of the V and J calls. Here the sample spans 72,000 or so clones, roughly 18% being singletons.

Material: blood. The clonotype comes from a female donor with papillary thyroid cancer or a benign thyroid nodule (not recorded which). Some clones in this sample may be carry-over from other donors' samples. The V call is TRBV11-2, the J call TRBJ2-2; D uncertain. The CDR3 sequence: CASSLDPNTGELFF. CDR3 bases: TGTGCCAGCAGCTTAGATCCGAACACCGGGGAGCTGTTTTTT.